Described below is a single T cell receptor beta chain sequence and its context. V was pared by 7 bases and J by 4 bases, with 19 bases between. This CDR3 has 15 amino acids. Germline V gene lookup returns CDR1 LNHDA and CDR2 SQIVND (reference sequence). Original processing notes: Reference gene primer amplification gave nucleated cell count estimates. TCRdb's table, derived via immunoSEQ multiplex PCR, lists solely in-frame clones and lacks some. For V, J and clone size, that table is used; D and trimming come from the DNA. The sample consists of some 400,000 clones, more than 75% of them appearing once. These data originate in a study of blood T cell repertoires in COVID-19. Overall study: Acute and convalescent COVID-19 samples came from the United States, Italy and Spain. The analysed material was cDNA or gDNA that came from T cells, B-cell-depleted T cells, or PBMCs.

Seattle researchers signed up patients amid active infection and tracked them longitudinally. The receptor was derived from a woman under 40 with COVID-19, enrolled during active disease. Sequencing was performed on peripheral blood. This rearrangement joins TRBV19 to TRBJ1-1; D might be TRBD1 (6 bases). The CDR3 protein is CASTISTGGPTEAFF. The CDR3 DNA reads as TGTGCCAGTACCATTTCGACGGGGGGGCCCACTGAAGCTTTCTTT.